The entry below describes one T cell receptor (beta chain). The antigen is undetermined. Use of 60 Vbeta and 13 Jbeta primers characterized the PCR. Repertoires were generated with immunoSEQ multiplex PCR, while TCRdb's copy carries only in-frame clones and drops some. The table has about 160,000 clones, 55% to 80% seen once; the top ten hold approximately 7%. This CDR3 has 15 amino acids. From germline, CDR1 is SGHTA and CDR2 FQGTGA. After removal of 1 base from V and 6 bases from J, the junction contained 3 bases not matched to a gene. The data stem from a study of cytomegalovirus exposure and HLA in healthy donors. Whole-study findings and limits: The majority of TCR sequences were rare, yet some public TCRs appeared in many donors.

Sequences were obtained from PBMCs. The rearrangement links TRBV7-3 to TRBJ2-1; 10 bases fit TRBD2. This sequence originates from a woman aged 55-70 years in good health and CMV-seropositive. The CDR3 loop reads CASSLMLAGANEQFF. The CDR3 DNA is TGTGCCAGCAGCTTAATGCTAGCGGGAGCCAATGAGCAGTTCTTC.